The rows below give T cell receptor beta chains drawn from one sample of a study of blood T cell repertoires in COVID-19. Method: immunoSEQ multiplex PCR; TCRdb's copy keeps in-frame clones and lacks some. The sample yields approximately 300,000 clones, more than 70% seen once. Sequencing used peripheral blood. The receptors originated from a man younger than 35 who had recovered from COVID-19. Both conserved end residues are part of each CDR3. A D gene is named only where the DNA matches it firmly. Some rows have no size entry. The others give once, few or many, or a class for an expanded clone.

clone_size cdr3_length j_call v_call d_call cdr3_aa cdr3_nt
NA 18 TRBJ2-7 TRBV10-3 TRBD2 CAISESGLAGDGSYEQYF TGTGCCATCAGTGAGTCAGGACTAGCGGGGGACGGGTCCTACGAGCAGTACTTC
NA 15 TRBJ2-3 TRBV7-2 TRBD2 CASSLVAGEGGTQYF TGTGCCAGCAGCTTAGTAGCGGGAGAAGGAGGTACGCAGTATTTT
NA 15 TRBJ2-3 TRBV18 NA CASSPLPGETDTQYF TGTGCCAGCTCACCACTTCCAGGGGAGACAGATACGCAGTATTTT
NA 14 TRBJ1-1 TRBV7-2 TRBD1 CASSLAGTAAEAFF TGTGCCAGCAGCTTAGCGGGGACAGCGGCTGAAGCTTTCTTT
NA 15 TRBJ1-5 TRBV19 TRBD1 CASTVTGKGNQPQHF TGTGCCAGTACCGTGACAGGGAAAGGCAATCAGCCCCAGCATTTT
NA 14 TRBJ1-2 TRBV18 TRBD1 CASSPPGQINGYTF TGTGCCAGCTCACCCCCGGGACAGATTAATGGCTACACCTTC
few 14 TRBJ2-2 TRBV9 NA CASSVGGNTGELFF TGTGCCAGCAGCGTAGGCGGGAACACCGGGGAGCTGTTTTTT
NA 13 TRBJ1-1 TRBV20-1 NA CSASQAMNTEAFF TGCAGTGCTAGTCAGGCGATGAACACTGAAGCTTTCTTT
NA 18 TRBJ2-1 TRBV5-1 TRBD2 CASSQRGAAGGPENEQFF TGCGCCAGCAGCCAACGTGGAGCGGCGGGAGGGCCGGAGAATGAGCAGTTCTTC
NA 16 TRBJ1-2 TRBV4-1 TRBD1 CASSPRTGARGDGYTF TGCGCCAGCAGCCCGCGGACAGGGGCCCGGGGAGATGGCTACACCTTC
once 16 TRBJ1-3 TRBV7-6 NA CASSSTLPGEGNTIYF TGTGCCAGCAGCTCCACCCTCCCAGGCGAGGGAAACACCATATATTTT
NA 13 TRBJ1-6 TRBV18 NA CASSPGTDSPLHF TGTGCCAGCTCACCAGGGACTGATTCACCCCTCCACTTT
NA 16 TRBJ2-3 TRBV24-1 TRBD2 CATSDPTGGVTDTQYF TGTGCCACCAGTGATCCCACTGGGGGGGTGACAGATACGCAGTATTTT
NA 14 TRBJ2-5 TRBV5-1 TRBD2 CASSPTSEGETQYF TGCGCCAGCAGCCCCACTAGCGAGGGGGAGACCCAGTACTTC
NA 20 TRBJ2-2 TRBV5-1 TRBD2 CASSSHPGGTPEGITGELFF TGCGCCAGCAGCTCGCACCCCGGGGGGACTCCCGAGGGGATCACCGGGGAGCTGTTTTTT
NA 14 TRBJ2-1 TRBV5-1 TRBD2 CASSPGLEQNEQFF TGCGCCAGCAGCCCCGGACTAGAGCAGAATGAGCAGTTCTTC
NA 14 TRBJ2-7 TRBV3-1/TRBV3-2 TRBD2 CASSQEREVFEQYF TGTGCCAGCAGCCAAGAACGGGAGGTATTCGAGCAGTACTTC
few 16 TRBJ1-1 TRBV7-8 TRBD1 CASTPRSGGMNTEAFF TGTGCCAGCACCCCCCGGTCAGGGGGCATGAACACTGAAGCTTTCTTT
NA 18 TRBJ2-2 TRBV11-2 NA CASSTWDFGLVGTGELFF TGTGCCAGCAGCACTTGGGACTTCGGGCTGGTTGGCACCGGGGAGCTGTTTTTT
NA 13 TRBJ1-3 TRBV2 NA CASSALSGNTIYF TGTGCCAGCAGTGCCCTCTCCGGGAACACCATATATTTT
NA 13 TRBJ1-1 TRBV25-1 NA CASSVAGYTEAFF TGTGCCAGCAGTGTAGCCGGGTACACTGAAGCTTTCTTT
NA 19 TRBJ2-1 TRBV5-1 TRBD2 CASSSIGTSGRASYNEQFF TGCGCCAGCAGCTCGATCGGGACTAGCGGGAGGGCCTCCTACAATGAGCAGTTCTTC
few 15 TRBJ1-6 TRBV2 TRBD1 CASSLSGQGDSPLHF TGTGCCAGCAGTCTCTCCGGACAGGGTGATTCACCCCTCCACTTT
NA 16 TRBJ2-3 TRBV7-9 NA CASSLARGSSTDTQYF TGTGCCAGCAGCTTAGCCCGGGGTTCTAGCACAGATACGCAGTATTTT
NA 16 TRBJ1-6 TRBV3-1/TRBV3-2 NA CASSQGRSSYNSPLHF TGTGCCAGCAGCCAAGGTCGTAGCTCCTATAATTCACCCCTCCACTTT
NA 14 TRBJ2-1 TRBV2 NA CASSEVVREDRQFF TGTGCCAGCAGTGAAGTCGTCAGGGAAGATCGGCAGTTCTTC
NA 14 TRBJ2-2 TRBV6-5 TRBD2 CAGVRGRETGELFF TGTGCCGGGGTGCGGGGGAGGGAAACCGGGGAGCTGTTTTTT
NA 18 TRBJ1-5 TRBV19 TRBD1 CASSTSATGTFHNQPQHF TGTGCCAGTAGTACGAGCGCGACAGGGACCTTCCACAATCAGCCCCAGCATTTT
NA 13 TRBJ2-7 TRBV7-8 TRBD2 CASSIAGGREQYF TGTGCCAGCAGCATAGCGGGAGGGCGGGAGCAGTACTTC
NA 14 TRBJ2-3 TRBV29-1 NA CSVEAGIPTDTQYF TGCAGCGTTGAGGCCGGGATCCCCACAGATACGCAGTATTTT
few 13 TRBJ1-1 TRBV29-1 NA CSVRTEMNTEAFF TGCAGCGTTCGGACAGAAATGAACACTGAAGCTTTCTTT
NA 12 TRBJ2-1 TRBV29-1 TRBD1 CSVAGTGNEQFF TGCAGCGTAGCCGGGACAGGCAATGAGCAGTTCTTC
NA 13 TRBJ2-7 TRBV19 NA CASSPLDWSEQYF TGTGCCAGTAGCCCCCTCGACTGGTCGGAGCAGTACTTC
NA 15 TRBJ2-1 TRBV19 TRBD1 CASSIFDRAINEQFF TGTGCCAGTAGTATATTTGACAGGGCCATCAATGAGCAGTTCTTC
NA 14 TRBJ1-4 TRBV4-1 TRBD1 CASSQRTGDEKLFF TGCGCCAGCAGCCAACGGACAGGGGATGAAAAACTGTTTTTT
few 15 TRBJ2-7 TRBV4-2 NA CASSQDLSGKYEQYF TGTGCCAGCAGCCAAGATCTGTCAGGGAAGTACGAGCAGTACTTC
NA 13 TRBJ2-2 TRBV9 NA CASSGGLTGELFF TGTGCCAGCAGCGGCGGGCTGACCGGGGAGCTGTTTTTT
few 13 TRBJ2-7 TRBV29-1 NA CSVNDLVTYEQYF TGCAGCGTTAACGACCTAGTTACCTACGAGCAGTACTTC
NA 15 TRBJ1-3 TRBV18 TRBD1 CASSPDRGPGNTIYF TGTGCCAGCTCACCCGACAGGGGCCCTGGAAACACCATATATTTT
NA 13 TRBJ1-3 TRBV11-2 TRBD1 CASRRQGGNTIYF TGTGCCAGCAGACGACAGGGTGGAAACACCATATATTTT
NA 16 TRBJ1-5 TRBV4-1 NA CASSQDGGGLDQPQHF TGCGCCAGCAGCCAAGATGGGGGAGGACTAGATCAGCCCCAGCATTTT
NA 15 TRBJ2-3 TRBV10-2 TRBD2 CASLQPGLPTDTQYF TGCGCCAGCCTTCAACCGGGACTACCCACAGATACGCAGTATTTT
NA 15 TRBJ1-5 TRBV2 NA CASSVLSGGNQPQHF TGTGCCAGCAGTGTTCTTTCCGGGGGCAATCAGCCCCAGCATTTT
NA 14 TRBJ2-7 TRBV25-1 TRBD1 CASSVGTGGYEQYF TGTGCCAGCAGTGTGGGCACAGGGGGTTACGAGCAGTACTTC
NA 15 TRBJ2-7 TRBV5-1 NA CASSLVHGSVYEQYF TGCGCCAGCAGCTTGGTCCACGGGAGCGTCTACGAGCAGTACTTC
once 15 TRBJ1-2 TRBV3-1/TRBV3-2 NA CASSLGGVDNYGYTF TGTGCCAGCAGCCTCGGAGGAGTAGATAACTATGGCTACACCTTC
NA 15 TRBJ2-2 TRBV23-1 NA CASSQLGANTGELFF TGCGCCAGCAGTCAGCTAGGGGCGAACACCGGGGAGCTGTTTTTT
NA 15 TRBJ2-3 TRBV5-1 NA CASSLGGVITDTQYF TGCGCCAGCAGCTTGGGGGGAGTGATTACAGATACGCAGTATTTT
NA 15 TRBJ2-7 TRBV5-4 TRBD1 CASSRLGQGLYEQYF TGTGCCAGCAGCCGACTGGGACAGGGCCTTTACGAGCAGTACTTC